This T cell receptor (beta chain) was sequenced during a study of blood T cell repertoires in COVID-19. With V trimmed by 6 bases and J by 6 bases, 6 bases remained unmatched. CDR1 is MNHEY, CDR2 SVGAGI, per germline. This CDR3 has 13 amino acids. Turning to this clone: At the DNA level, this CDR3 is encoded by other sequences in the same sample as well.

Sequenced by immunoSEQ multiplex PCR; TCRdb stores in-frame clones only, minus some. The table includes just over 650,000 clones, over 80% detected once. The chain combines TRBV6-5 with TRBJ1-2; 8 bases fit TRBD1. Sequencing was performed on peripheral blood. This receptor was obtained from a woman between 18 and 29 years old with acute or convalescent COVID-19. The CDR3, as DNA: TGTGCCAGCAGCCGGACAGGGTTTGATGGCTACACCTTC. It encodes CASSRTGFDGYTF.